The 15 T cell receptor beta chains presented below share a single source sample, sequenced in a study of post-analysis software for immune sequencing data. Unique molecular identifiers were built into the TCR beta cDNA libraries. TCRdb re-called the PCR reads through MiXCR, storing one row per CDR3 protein. This table has hundreds of thousands of distinct CDR3 sequences, about 32% appearing once. General study findings and limits: TRBV5-6, TRBV5-1 and TRBV20-1 were among roughly five TRBV segments more frequent in patients than controls.

These receptors' antigens are unknown. Sequencing was carried out using blood. These receptor sequences come from a girl aged 10 to 17 with multiple sclerosis.

Only a few counts were recorded for this clonotype. V gene TRBV20-1 combines with J gene TRBJ1-4; 9 bases map to TRBD1. The CDR3 extends over 16 amino acids. Per germline, CDR1 DFQATT and CDR2 SNEGSKA (reference sequence). The V segment lost 2 bases and the J segment 6 bases; nucleotides outside the gene matches: 10. CDR3 sequence reads: CSARPLLRTGDEKLFF. The CDR3 region has the DNA TGCAGTGCTAGACCTCTTCTTAGGACAGGGGATGAAAAACTGTTTTTT.

The sample holds a few counts of this clonotype. The rearrangement uses TRBV5-1 and TRBJ2-5; 7 bases match TRBD1. Germline V gene lookup returns CDR1 SGHRS and CDR2 YFSETQ. The CDR3 totals 15 residues. Unmatched junction bases numbered 11, after V lost 4 bases and J lost 5 bases. This CDR3 is CASSRRQGREETQYF. CDR3 nucleotide sequence: TGCGCCAGCAGCCGCAGACAGGGACGTGAGGAGACCCAGTACTTC.

The V and J genes are TRBV20-1 and TRBJ1-4; D may be TRBD1 (5 bases). The CDR3 contains 16 residues. V was trimmed by 5 bases and J by 3 bases, leaving 19 bases between them. Germline values: CDR1 DFQATT, CDR2 SNEGSKA (reference sequence). The CDR3 nucleotides are TGCAGTGCTGGGGGGGGTCTCCCCCCTCCTAATGAAAAACTGTTTTTT. Protein product: CSAGGGLPPPNEKLFF.

This clonotype was counted only a few times. The V call is TRBV2, the J call TRBJ2-1, with TRBD2 matching 7 bases. Per germline, CDR1 SNHLY and CDR2 FYNNEI. The CDR3 covers 12 residues. V was pared by 6 bases and J by 14 bases, with 10 bases of the junction left unmatched. For the CDR3, the DNA is TGTGCCAGCAGCACTAAGCGGGATGGAGAGTTCTTC. Its protein product is CASSTKRDGEFF.

V usage is TRBV7-2 and J usage is TRBJ2-7; tentative D call: TRBD2 (6 bases). Trimming cost V 4 bases and J 7 bases, with 20 bases left between them. The CDR3 extends over 15 amino acids. Germline V gene data show CDR1 as SGHTA and CDR2 as FQGNSA. CDR3 nucleotides: TGTGCCAGCAGCTCGGGTCGGGAGATTCTCAATGAGCAGTACTTC. The encoded protein is CASSSGREILNEQYF. Using reference TRBV7-2 and TRBJ2-7 for the parts outside the CDR3, the full variable domain is GAGVSQSPSNKVTEKGKDVELRCDPISGHTALYWYRQSLGQGLEFLIYFQGNSAPDKSGLPSDRFSAERTGGSVSTLTIQRTQQEDSAVYLCASSSGREILNEQYFGPGTRLTVT.

The chain is built from TRBV12-3 or TRBV12-4 and TRBJ2-4; D is undetermined. The CDR3 runs to 17 residues. Trimming took off 6 bases at V and 0 bases at J, with 18 bases between the two ends. The CDR3 loop is CASSPRSAPLAKNIQYF. CDR3 DNA: TGTGCCAGCAGCCCCCGGTCGGCACCGCTAGCCAAAAACATTCAGTACTTC.

On this clonotype itself: A much larger clone sits a single nucleotide away, making a read error possible. The chain employs TRBV20-1 and TRBJ2-4; D is unclear. The CDR3 extends over 11 amino acids. The V end lost 1 base, the J end lost 13 bases, and 11 bases lay between the germline ends. Germline CDR1 DFQATT, CDR2 SNEGSKA (reference sequence). CDR3 nucleotide sequence: TGCAGTGCTAGAGGAGTCTACGACCAGTACTTC. Translation: CSARGVYDQYF.

The chain links TRBV20-1 to TRBJ2-3; the D is unclear. V lost 7 bases to trimming and J lost 6 bases, with 14 bases between them. The CDR3 runs to 12 residues. Germline V lookup: CDR1 DFQATT, CDR2 SNEGSKA (reference sequence). CDR3 sequence: CSVPPALDTQYF. CDR3 nucleotide sequence: TGCAGTGTGCCCCCCGCTCTGGATACGCAGTATTTT.

This clonotype appeared once. This sequence joins TRBV7-9 and TRBJ1-5; D is possibly TRBD1 (5 bases). The germline CDR1 and CDR2 sequences are SEHNR and FQNEAQ (reference sequence). This CDR3 spans 14 amino acids. V lost 3 bases and J lost 3, with 9 bases in between. The CDR3 sequence is CASSFPGHNQPQHF. Written as DNA, the CDR3 is TGTGCCAGCAGCTTCCCAGGGCACAATCAGCCCCAGCATTTT.

The chain links TRBV29-1 to TRBJ1-1, with TRBD1 as a possible D gene (5 bases). CDR3 size: 16 residues. The V end lost 3 bases, the J end lost 3 bases, and 20 bases lay between the germline ends. CDR1 and CDR2 from the germline V gene are SQVTM and ANQGSEA. CDR3 coding DNA: TGCAGCGTTGATCTGGCGGGGCGCTTTTTATACACTGAAGCTTTCTTT. It specifies CSVDLAGRFLYTEAFF.

CDR3 amino acids: CSATQGWGPETQYF. The CDR3 DNA is TGCAGTGCTACCCAGGGATGGGGACCAGAGACCCAGTACTTC. V and J are TRBV20-1 and TRBJ2-7; the D gene could be TRBD1 or TRBD2 (5 bases each). The J call may be wrong; the DNA end is better matched by TRBJ2-5. CDR1 is DFQATT and CDR2 is SNEGSKA in the germline V gene (reference sequence). This CDR3 has 14 residues.

This clonotype was counted a few times. The chain couples TRBV18 to TRBJ2-7; 8 nucleotides align to TRBD1. CDR1 and CDR2 (germline): KGHSH, LQKENI. The CDR3 has 16 amino acids. V was clipped by 1 base and J by 0 bases; unmatched bases: 5. Here the CDR3 DNA reads TGTGCCAGCTCACCACGTGGACAGGGTGCCTCCTACGAGCAGTACTTC. Translated, it gives CASSPRGQGASYEQYF. Filled out from reference TRBV18 and TRBJ2-7, the complete variable domain reads NAGVMQNPRHLVRRRGQEARLRCSPMKGHSHVYWYRQLPEEGLKFMVYLQKENIIDESGMPKERFSAEFPKEGPSILRIQQVVRGDSAAYFCASSPRGQGASYEQYFGPGTRLTVT.

V and J are TRBV6-6 and TRBJ2-3, with 9 bases aligning to TRBD1. The CDR3 spans 16 residues. The V gene end was trimmed by 5 bases and the J gene end by 3 bases; junction bases not matched to a gene: 9. Germline V CDR1 and CDR2: MNHNY, SVGAGI (reference sequence). Written as DNA, the CDR3 is TGTGCCAGCAGTCGGACAGGGGCGTCGGGTACAGATACGCAGTATTTT. Amino acid sequence: CASSRTGASGTDTQYF.

This clonotype was counted a few times. This rearrangement joins TRBV6-2 or TRBV6-3 to TRBJ1-5; D gene unclear. In germline, CDR1 is MNHEY, CDR2 SVGEGT. Trimming removed 6 bases from V and 5 bases from J, with 17 bases in between. This CDR3 contains 15 residues. Written as DNA, the CDR3 is TGTGCCAGCAGCCCCGGGGAGGGTCGGCATCAGCCCCAGCATTTT. Its protein product is CASSPGEGRHQPQHF.

This clonotype was observed a few times. The chain joins TRBV11-2 to TRBJ2-1; D may match TRBD1 or TRBD2 (5 bases each). The CDR3 has 16 amino acids. Germline V gene lookup returns CDR1 SGHAT and CDR2 FQNNGV. Trimming took 2 bases from V and 0 from J, leaving 11 bases between them. The CDR3 protein is CASSLMGRSSYNEQFF. In DNA, the CDR3 is TGTGCCAGCAGCTTAATGGGACGAAGCTCCTACAATGAGCAGTTCTTC.